A selection of T cell receptor beta chains follows, all from one sample in a study of T cell repertoires in cytomegalovirus infection. Which antigens these TCRs recognize remains unknown. TCRdb recomputed calls from the reads with MiXCR, one row per CDR3 protein. The sample consists of 570,000 or so distinct CDR3 sequences, about 40% of them appearing once. This specimen consisted of cultured PBMCs, obtained from culture after CMV antigen stimulation. Receptor source: a human donor in good health (CMV status not recorded). Some clones in this sample may be carry-over from other donors' samples. Each CDR3 is given with its conserved first and last residue.

v_gene	CDR3aa
TRBV20-1	CSASSRDRGYEQYF
TRBV7-9	CASSLNTILAPVVVAGANVLTF
TRBV10-3	CAISEWRADTGELFF
TRBV7-2	CASSWWGGTIYF
TRBV12-3/TRBV12-4	CASSFFRGRVGYTF
TRBV20-1	CSARLSGGISYEQYF
TRBV4-1	CASSPQGYGKLFF
TRBV7-2	CAISLVQVRFGEQFF
TRBV12-3/TRBV12-4	CASTTSYGNTIYF
TRBV5-4	CASSLKQGIGETQYF
TRBV19	CASSIGRGGSAYNEQFF
TRBV11-2	CASSFASSTVSSPLHF
TRBV20-1	CSARAYATNEKLFF
TRBV12-3/TRBV12-4	CASRGDFQPQHF
TRBV27	CASSLLSGRGPGELFF
TRBV7-9	CASTDRGGTEAFF
TRBV5-4	CASSLEGDGNEQFF
TRBV12-3/TRBV12-4	CASSWTGGMQPQHF
TRBV7-2	CASSFQGGMNTEAFF
TRBV4-1	CASSQDPAGLAENTGELFF
TRBV6-2/TRBV6-3	CASSYWDSSYEQYF
TRBV12-3/TRBV12-4	CATRGALQETQYF
TRBV15	CATSRDLFPQGTYEQYF
TRBV15	CATSRDPQILTHQPQHF
TRBV6-1	CASSEMEGFGEKLFF
TRBV7-9	CASSLETPLRSDTQYF
TRBV20-1	CSARDSRGTGYEQYF